The TCR beta chain described here comes from a study of T cells in Graves' hyperthyroidism and ophthalmopathy. This clonotype was counted at least ten times. After removal of 3 bases from V and 9 bases from J, the junction contained 9 bases not matched to a gene. The CDR3 sequence is 15 residues long. CDR1 is SGHTA and CDR2 is FQGTGA in the germline V gene. The TCR beta CDR3 regions underwent amplification using RNA transcripts as the source. In the first-round RT-PCR of the TCR CDR3, the HTBI primer set was used. TCRdb re-derived calls from the multiplex PCR reads in MiXCR, one entry per CDR3 protein. This table holds over 450,000 distinct CDR3 sequences, roughly 14% found once. The diagnostic basis comprised clinical symptoms, serum thyroxine and TRAb, thyroid ultrasound and orbital computed tomography.

The chain recombines TRBV7-3 with TRBJ2-1; 9 bases are shared with TRBD2. Sequencing used blood. This sequence originates from a woman under 30 with Graves' hyperthyroidism. CDR3 loop: CASSLRAGGHGEQFF. CDR3 in DNA: TGTGCCAGCAGCTTGAGGGCGGGAGGGCATGGTGAGCAGTTCTTC.